The sequence of this T cell receptor beta chain was determined in a study of T-cell reconstitution after alpha-beta-depleted transplantation in children (TCRdb year 2016). With regard to the full study: T-cell immune reconstitution after TCRalphabeta/CD19-depleted allogeneic hematopoietic cell transplantation in children was quantitatively tracked in the study by means of TCR repertoire profiling. The research as a whole found: The high TCRbeta diversity at day 60 in some patients was ascribed to recipient T cells and intrathymic progenitors that had survived conditioning. Over the following months the frequencies of hyperexpanded clones went down, and after one year T-cell counts and TCRbeta diversity were mostly credited to newly produced T cells. The apparently early recovery of alphabetaT-cell counts about two months after transplant reportedly depended on only several hundred rapidly expanded clones that came from non-depleted graft cells.

Libraries were prepared through PCR. Sequenced using an Illumina HiSeq 2500. To normalize quantification of the TCRbeta repertoire, the TCR libraries were built with molecular barcoding that relied on unique molecular identifiers. TCRdb ran its own pipeline on the public reads, namely fastp trimming at Q25 and MiXCR clone calling, and kept in-frame beta chains. Every CDR3 protein is listed once, alongside the most common genes and DNA of its rows. This sample gives about 260,000 distinct CDR3 sequences in total; about 9.9% of them show up just once. Jointly, the top ten make up 23% of the sample. The treatment or condition tag for this specimen amounts to: allogeneic hematopoietic cell transplantation with graft depleted of TCRalphabeta T cells and CD19 B cells. The transplant recipients were children given TCRalphabeta/CD19-depleted allogeneic hematopoietic cell grafts. This clonotype was counted ten times or more. No cognate antigen has been identified for it. Base-call qualities are not available, and no considerably larger clone is one nucleotide away.

The sequencing used peripheral blood, collected 180 days after TCRalphabeta/CD19-depleted stem cell transplant. This receptor was obtained from a male patient between 2 and 15 years old who had a stem cell transplant for chronic granulomatous disease, so the T cells may come from the graft donor.

In nucleotides, the sequence is TGCAGTGCCATAGACAGGGCTGGGGCCAACGTCCTGACTTTC. Translation gives CSAIDRAGANVLTF. The rearrangement combines TRBV20-1 with TRBJ2-6; TRBD1 lines up with 7 middle nucleotides. The germline V gene (reference sequence) specifies DFQATT as CDR1 and SNEGSKA as CDR2. For this chain, trimming is 6 bases at the V end and 2 bases at the J end, and the number of junction bases without a gene match is 4. The CDR3 contains 14 residues, cysteine and phenylalanine counted. Just CDR3 DNA is preserved here, 42 bases in frame from base 1.